The rows below give T cell receptor beta chains drawn from one sample of a study of cytomegalovirus exposure and HLA in healthy donors. Sequencing was performed with immunoSEQ multiplex PCR; in TCRdb, only in-frame clones are kept and a portion is missing. The table has roughly 100,000 clones, roughly 13% seen once. The specimen was PBMCs. Receptor source: a man in his forties or fifties in good health and CMV-seropositive. CDR3s include the opening cysteine and the closing phenylalanine or tryptophan. Fields, in order: J gene, D gene, clone size, V gene, CDR3 protein, CDR3 DNA. D genes are given only for firm matches. Expanded clones get a size class; other rows say once, few or many, or leave the size out.

j_gene: TRBJ1-5; d_gene: .; abundance: few; v_gene: TRBV19; CDR3aa: CASSIGGAGQNQPQHF; CDR3nt: TGTGCCAGTAGTATAGGTGGAGCAGGACAAAATCAGCCCCAGCATTTT
j_gene: TRBJ1-4; d_gene: .; abundance: .; v_gene: TRBV9; CDR3aa: CASSVGGDEKLFF; CDR3nt: TGTGCCAGCAGCGTAGGGGGGGATGAAAAACTGTTTTTT
j_gene: TRBJ1-2; d_gene: TRBD1; abundance: .; v_gene: TRBV28; CDR3aa: CASSLNRDRAGYTF; CDR3nt: TGTGCCAGCAGTTTAAACCGGGACAGGGCTGGCTACACCTTC
j_gene: TRBJ1-3; d_gene: TRBD1; abundance: .; v_gene: TRBV4-1; CDR3aa: CASSGTGGGRNTIYF; CDR3nt: TGCGCCAGCTCCGGGACAGGGGGTGGCAGAAACACCATATATTTT
j_gene: TRBJ1-6; d_gene: TRBD1; abundance: .; v_gene: TRBV7-9; CDR3aa: CASSPTGDLSPLHF; CDR3nt: TGTGCCAGCAGCCCTACAGGGGACCTTTCACCCCTCCACTTT
j_gene: TRBJ2-1; d_gene: .; abundance: few; v_gene: TRBV5-1; CDR3aa: CASSIQGNEQFF; CDR3nt: TGCGCCAGCAGCATACAGGGCAATGAGCAGTTCTTC
j_gene: TRBJ2-7; d_gene: TRBD1; abundance: .; v_gene: TRBV18; CDR3aa: CASSSSRQGGSYEQYF; CDR3nt: TGTGCCAGCTCATCATCCCGACAGGGGGGTTCCTACGAGCAGTACTTC
j_gene: TRBJ2-6; d_gene: .; abundance: medium-sized; v_gene: TRBV4-3; CDR3aa: CASSHSGGGSGANVLTF; CDR3nt: TGCGCCAGCAGCCACTCTGGAGGCGGCTCTGGGGCCAACGTCCTGACTTTC
j_gene: TRBJ2-7; d_gene: .; abundance: .; v_gene: TRBV18; CDR3aa: CASSPEQGIDEQYF; CDR3nt: TGTGCCAGCTCCCCTGAGCAGGGTATCGACGAGCAGTACTTC
j_gene: TRBJ2-5; d_gene: TRBD2; abundance: few; v_gene: TRBV7-3; CDR3aa: CASSPTGGGETQYF; CDR3nt: TGTGCCAGCAGCCCTACCGGGGGGGGAGAGACCCAGTACTTC
j_gene: TRBJ2-1; d_gene: TRBD1; abundance: few; v_gene: TRBV19; CDR3aa: CASSTRQGASNEQFF; CDR3nt: TGTGCCAGTAGTACGAGACAGGGGGCGAGTAATGAGCAGTTCTTC
j_gene: TRBJ1-2; d_gene: .; abundance: .; v_gene: TRBV4-2; CDR3aa: CASSHETSRNYGYTF; CDR3nt: TGTGCCAGCAGCCACGAGACAAGTAGAAACTATGGCTACACCTTC
j_gene: TRBJ2-5; d_gene: .; abundance: .; v_gene: TRBV29-1; CDR3aa: CSVEARRTTALSVETQYF; CDR3nt: TGCAGCGTTGAAGCTCGCCGGACAACCGCCCTTTCGGTGGAGACCCAGTACTTC
j_gene: TRBJ2-7; d_gene: TRBD2; abundance: few; v_gene: TRBV15; CDR3aa: CATSSLISGRINEQYF; CDR3nt: TGTGCCACCAGCAGCCTTATAAGCGGGAGAATCAACGAGCAGTACTTC
j_gene: TRBJ2-7; d_gene: .; abundance: .; v_gene: TRBV7-2; CDR3aa: CASSPEGRFHEQYF; CDR3nt: TGTGCCAGCAGCCCTGAGGGGAGGTTCCACGAGCAGTACTTC